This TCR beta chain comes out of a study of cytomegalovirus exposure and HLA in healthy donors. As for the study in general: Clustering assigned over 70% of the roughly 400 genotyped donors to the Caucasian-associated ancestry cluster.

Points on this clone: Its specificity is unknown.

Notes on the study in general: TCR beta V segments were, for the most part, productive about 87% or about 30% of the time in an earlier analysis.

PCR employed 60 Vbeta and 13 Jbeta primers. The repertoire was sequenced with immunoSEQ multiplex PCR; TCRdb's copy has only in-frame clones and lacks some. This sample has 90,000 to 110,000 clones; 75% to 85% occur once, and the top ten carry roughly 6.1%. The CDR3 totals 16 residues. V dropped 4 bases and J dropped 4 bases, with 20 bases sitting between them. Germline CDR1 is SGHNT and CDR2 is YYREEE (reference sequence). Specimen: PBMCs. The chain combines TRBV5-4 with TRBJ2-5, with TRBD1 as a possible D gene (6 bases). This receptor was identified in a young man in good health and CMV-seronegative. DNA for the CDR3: TGTGCCAGCAGCCTGGGACCGGGACAAATTGGAGAGACCCAGTACTTC. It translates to CASSLGPGQIGETQYF.